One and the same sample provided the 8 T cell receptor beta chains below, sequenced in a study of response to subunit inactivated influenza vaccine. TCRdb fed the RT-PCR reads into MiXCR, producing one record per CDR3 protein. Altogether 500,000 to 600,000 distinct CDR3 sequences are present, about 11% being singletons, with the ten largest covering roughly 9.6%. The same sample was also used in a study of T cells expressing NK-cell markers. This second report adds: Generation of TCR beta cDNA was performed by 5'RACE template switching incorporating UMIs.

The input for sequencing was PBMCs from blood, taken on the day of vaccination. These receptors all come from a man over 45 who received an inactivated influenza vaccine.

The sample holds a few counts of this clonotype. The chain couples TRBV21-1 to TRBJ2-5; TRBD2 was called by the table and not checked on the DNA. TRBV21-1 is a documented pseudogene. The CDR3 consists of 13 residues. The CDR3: CASSRGLPETQYF. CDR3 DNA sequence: TGTGCCAGCAGCCGCGGGTTACCAGAGACCCAGTACTTC.

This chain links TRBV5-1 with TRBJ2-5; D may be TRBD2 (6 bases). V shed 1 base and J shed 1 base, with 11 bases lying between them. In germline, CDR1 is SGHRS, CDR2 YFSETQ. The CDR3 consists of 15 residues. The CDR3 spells CASSLWSGSQETQYF. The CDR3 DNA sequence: TGCGCCAGCAGCTTGTGGTCCGGGAGCCAAGAGACCCAGTACTTC.

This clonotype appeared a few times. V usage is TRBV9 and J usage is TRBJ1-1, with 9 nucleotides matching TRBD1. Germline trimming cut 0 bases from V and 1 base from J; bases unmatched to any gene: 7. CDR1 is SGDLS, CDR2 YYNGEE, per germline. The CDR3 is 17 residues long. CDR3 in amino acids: CASSVEQGGQGNTEAFF. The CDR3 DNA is TGTGCCAGCAGCGTAGAGCAGGGGGGACAGGGGAACACTGAAGCTTTCTTT.

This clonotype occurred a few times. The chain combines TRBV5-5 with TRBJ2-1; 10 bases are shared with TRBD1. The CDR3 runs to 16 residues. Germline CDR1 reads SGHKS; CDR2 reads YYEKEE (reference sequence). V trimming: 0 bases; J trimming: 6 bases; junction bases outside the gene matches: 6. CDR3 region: CASSLDVGQGSNEQFF. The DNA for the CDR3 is TGTGCCAGCAGCTTGGACGTGGGACAGGGGAGCAATGAGCAGTTCTTC.

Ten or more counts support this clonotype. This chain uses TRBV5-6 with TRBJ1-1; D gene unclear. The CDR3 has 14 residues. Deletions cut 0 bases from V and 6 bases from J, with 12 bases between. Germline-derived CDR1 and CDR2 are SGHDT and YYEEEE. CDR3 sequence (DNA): TGTGCCAGCAGCTTGGAGTCGTGGCCAGCTGAAGCTTTCTTT. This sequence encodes CASSLESWPAEAFF.

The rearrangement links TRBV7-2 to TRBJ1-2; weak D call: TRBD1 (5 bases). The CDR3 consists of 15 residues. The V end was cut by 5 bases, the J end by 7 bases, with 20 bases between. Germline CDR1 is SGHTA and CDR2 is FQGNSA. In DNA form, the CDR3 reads TGTGCCAGCAGCAAATCAGGGCTTGCTCCTTCTGGCTACACCTTC. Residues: CASSKSGLAPSGYTF.

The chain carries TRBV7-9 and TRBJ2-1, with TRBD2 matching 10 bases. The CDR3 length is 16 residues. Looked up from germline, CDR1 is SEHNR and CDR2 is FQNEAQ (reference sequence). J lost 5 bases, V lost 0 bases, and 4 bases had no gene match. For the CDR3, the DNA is TGTGCCAGCAGCTTAGCCACTAGCGGGGTAAACAATGAGCAGTTCTTC. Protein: CASSLATSGVNNEQFF.

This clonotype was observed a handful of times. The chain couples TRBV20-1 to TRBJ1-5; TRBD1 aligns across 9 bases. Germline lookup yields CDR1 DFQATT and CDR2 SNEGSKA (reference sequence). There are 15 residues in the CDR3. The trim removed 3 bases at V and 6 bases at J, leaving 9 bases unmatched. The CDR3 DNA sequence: TGCAGTGCTAGTTTGGGACAGGGTGTTTTTCAGCCCCAGCATTTT. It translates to CSASLGQGVFQPQHF.